The TCR beta chain under discussion was sequenced for a study of OX40 agonist ivuxolimab in advanced cancers. The table came from immunoSEQ multiplex PCR; TCRdb's copy has only in-frame clones and leaves some out. The table includes nearly 85,000 clones, approximately 82% detected once. V was cut by 7 bases and J by 7 bases, with 11 bases left in between. The CDR3 totals 13 residues. Germline CDR1 and CDR2: MNHNY and SVGAGI (reference sequence). V gene TRBV6-6 combines with J gene TRBJ1-6; no reliable D call. The clonotype was recovered from an adult with an advanced solid tumor such as melanoma, head and neck, liver or kidney cancer. The sequences come from CD4+ or CD8+ T cells sorted from blood, collected in a trial of the OX40 agonist ivuxolimab. The DNA of the CDR3 is TGTGCCAGCAAGAACTCTATGAATTCACCCCTCCACTTT. Its protein product is CASKNSMNSPLHF.